A selection of T cell receptor beta chains follows, all from one sample in a study of T-cell memory formation after mild COVID-19. A single record per CDR3 protein comes from TCRdb applying MiXCR to the 5' RACE reads. The repertoire consists of under 300,000 distinct CDR3 sequences, with about 17% occurring once and the leading ten covering more than 20%. The sequenced material came from PBMCs or a T cell subset sorted from them (not recorded which). The receptors here all came from a young man who had mild COVID-19 (a few samples of this study predate the infection). Cell type and time point are not known. The CDR3 runs from the conserved cysteine through the conserved F or W. D genes are given only for firm matches. Size is stated for part of the rows, as once, few or many counts, or as a class when the clone is expanded.

v_call	clone_size	d_call	j_call	cdr3_nt	cdr3_aa
TRBV14	.	.	TRBJ1-4	TGTGCCAGCAGCCTCAGATCTAATGAAAAACTGTTTTTT	CASSLRSNEKLFF
TRBV5-1	.	.	TRBJ2-3	TGCGCCAGCAGCGTCCGGGACCTCAGCCGTTACACAGATACGCAGTATTTT	CASSVRDLSRYTDTQYF
TRBV7-9	few	TRBD2	TRBJ2-3	TGTGCCAGCAGCCGGCTAGCGGGGGCAATAGATACGCAGTATTTT	CASSRLAGAIDTQYF
TRBV4-1	many	.	TRBJ1-1	TGCGCCAGCAGCCATAGGCCGACGGAGAACACTGAAGCTTTCTTT	CASSHRPTENTEAFF
TRBV7-9	.	.	TRBJ2-3	TGTGCCAGCAGCCTCAGGTCCTCCTCCGGCACAGATACGCAGTATTTT	CASSLRSSSGTDTQYF
TRBV20-1	.	.	TRBJ2-5	TGCAGTGCTATACGAGGGGCGGAGACCCAGTACTTC	CSAIRGAETQYF
TRBV18	.	.	TRBJ1-5	TGTGCCAGCTCACCATCTCAGGGATTGCAGCCCCAGCATTTT	CASSPSQGLQPQHF
TRBV20-1	few	.	TRBJ2-3	TGCAGTGCTAGAGCTAGGGGTGCGGATACGCAGTATTTT	CSARARGADTQYF
TRBV4-3	.	TRBD1	TRBJ2-3	TGCGCCAGCAGCCAGAAGGGACAGCGCACAGATACGCAGTATTTT	CASSQKGQRTDTQYF
TRBV29-1	.	.	TRBJ2-2	TGCAGCGTTGACAGGGTGGACACCGGGGAGCTGTTTTTT	CSVDRVDTGELFF
TRBV11-2	once	.	TRBJ1-1	TGTGCCAGCAGCTTAGGTACAGAGTCGAACACTGAAGCTTTCTTT	CASSLGTESNTEAFF
TRBV28	few	.	TRBJ2-5	TGTGCCAGCGGGATTGTTGAGACCCAGTACTTC	CASGIVETQYF
TRBV7-2	.	TRBD1	TRBJ2-7	TGTGCCAGCAGCTTAACCGGGACAGGGGCTGACGAGCAGTACTTC	CASSLTGTGADEQYF
TRBV7-8	few	TRBD2	TRBJ2-3	TGTGCCAGCAGCTATAGCGGGGGTGGGACAGATACGCAGTATTTT	CASSYSGGGTDTQYF
TRBV5-1	.	TRBD2	TRBJ2-5	TGCGCCAGCAGCTTGGACGCTAGCGGAGACCAAGAGACCCAGTACTTC	CASSLDASGDQETQYF
TRBV30	.	TRBD1	TRBJ1-5	TGTGCCTGCGGACAGGGGTCCGTCGGGCAGCCCCAGCATTTT	CACGQGSVGQPQHF
TRBV6-1	few	TRBD1	TRBJ2-5	TGTGCCAGCAGCCCCCTCCAGGGGGAGTACCAAGAGACCCAGTACTTC	CASSPLQGEYQETQYF
TRBV5-1	few	.	TRBJ2-4	TGCGCCAGCACCGATTCGGGAAACATTCAGTACTTC	CASTDSGNIQYF
TRBV24-1	.	.	TRBJ2-7	TGTGCCACCAGTGGACGGACGGTGATCTCCTACGAGCAGTACTTC	CATSGRTVISYEQYF
TRBV10-3	few	.	TRBJ2-5	TGTGCCATCAGTGGCCTGGAAACCCAAGAGACCCAGTACTTC	CAISGLETQETQYF
TRBV20-1	many	.	TRBJ1-2	TGCAGTGGCCGACATCCCACAACCTATGGCTACACCTTC	CSGRHPTTYGYTF
TRBV13	few	.	TRBJ2-2	TGTGCCAGCAGCTACCCCATGGGTACCGGGGAGCTGTTTTTT	CASSYPMGTGELFF
TRBV20-1	.	TRBD2	TRBJ2-5	TGCAGTGCCCTCAGCGGGGCCCGGGGAGAGACCCAGTACTTC	CSALSGARGETQYF
TRBV15	few	.	TRBJ1-1	TGTGCCACCAGCAGGGCCGGGACTATCACTGAAGCTTTCTTT	CATSRAGTITEAFF
TRBV6-1	few	.	TRBJ1-2	TGTGCCAGCAGGCAGTCCCCGGGGATTAACTATGGCTACACCTTC	CASRQSPGINYGYTF
TRBV7-2	.	TRBD1	TRBJ1-5	TGTGCCAGCAGCCTCTTTGACAGGGGTCAGCCCCAGCATTTT	CASSLFDRGQPQHF
TRBV5-1	.	TRBD2	TRBJ2-1	TGCGCCAGCAGCCCTCTAGCGGGGGGGGACAATGAGCAGTTCTTC	CASSPLAGGDNEQFF
TRBV20-1	few	.	TRBJ2-5	TGCAGTGCCGGACTTTCAGAGACCCAGTACTTC	CSAGLSETQYF
TRBV5-6	many	TRBD2	TRBJ2-1	TGTGCCAGCAGCCTCAACCGGGACTACCAGTTCTTC	CASSLNRDYQFF
TRBV6-5	few	.	TRBJ2-6	TGTGCCAGCAGTTTCTACACAGGAAGCTCTGGGGCCAACGTCCTGACTTTC	CASSFYTGSSGANVLTF
TRBV6-5	few	.	TRBJ1-6	TGTGCCAGCCGGGACCGTTATTCACCCCTCCACTTT	CASRDRYSPLHF
TRBV27	few	.	TRBJ2-7	TGTGCCACGGGGCCGTACTACGAGCAGTACTTC	CATGPYYEQYF
TRBV9	.	TRBD1	TRBJ2-3	TGTGCCAGCAGCCCCACAGGGGGCAGGTTGACAGATACGCAGTATTTT	CASSPTGGRLTDTQYF
TRBV7-2	.	TRBD2	TRBJ2-1	TGTGCCAGCAGCGCGGGCCGGACTAGCGGGGCCCCCAGGGAGCAGTTCTTC	CASSAGRTSGAPREQFF
TRBV20-1	few	.	TRBJ2-3	TGCAGTGCTAGCAGGGGGGACCCCACAGATACGCAGTATTTT	CSASRGDPTDTQYF
TRBV3-1	.	.	TRBJ1-1	TGTGCCAGCAGCCCTTTCGGACAGTATATGAACACTGAAGCTTTCTTT	CASSPFGQYMNTEAFF
TRBV6-2/TRBV6-3	.	.	TRBJ2-1	TGTGCCAGCAGTACCACACACTACAATGAGCAGTTCTTC	CASSTTHYNEQFF
TRBV12-3/TRBV12-4	.	.	TRBJ2-5	TGTGCCAGCAGTTTACAAAGGACGATGGTGGAGACCCAGTACTTC	CASSLQRTMVETQYF
TRBV7-2	.	.	TRBJ1-2	TGTGCCAGCAGCTTAGTAGTGGTGCCCAGGCCCTATGGCTACACCTTC	CASSLVVVPRPYGYTF
TRBV14	few	.	TRBJ2-7	TGTGCCAGCAGCCAAGTTTCCTCGGGGGCGCTCTACGAGCAGTACTTC	CASSQVSSGALYEQYF
TRBV5-1	.	TRBD2	TRBJ2-3	TGCGCCAGCAGCTCGCCGACTAGCGGGGTCACAGATACGCAGTATTTT	CASSSPTSGVTDTQYF
TRBV5-1	.	TRBD2	TRBJ2-4	TGCGCCAGCAGCCTTCAGCGGGGAGCCAAAAACATTCAGTACTTC	CASSLQRGAKNIQYF
TRBV29-1	few	TRBD2	TRBJ2-1	TGCAGCGTTGAAGAGGGTCGGGGGGGCCTCAATGAGCAGTTCTTC	CSVEEGRGGLNEQFF
TRBV5-1	few	TRBD1	TRBJ1-4	TGCGCCAGCAGCTTGGCGCCGGGACAGGGGGCGAAGAATGAAAAACTGTTTTTT	CASSLAPGQGAKNEKLFF
TRBV6-5	.	TRBD1	TRBJ1-5	TGTGCCAGCAGTTTCACCCCTCCCGGGACAGGCAATCAGCCCCAGCATTTT	CASSFTPPGTGNQPQHF
TRBV4-3	.	TRBD2	TRBJ2-3	TGCGCCAGCAGCCAAGATCGGGCAGCGGGGTCGAGTACAGATACGCAGTATTTT	CASSQDRAAGSSTDTQYF
TRBV3-1	.	.	TRBJ2-7	TGTGCCAGCAGCCAAGTGACCTCATCCCTCGAGCAGTACTTC	CASSQVTSSLEQYF
TRBV4-1	many	.	TRBJ2-7	TGCGCCAGCAGCCAAGGTCCTAGAAACTACGAGCAGTACTTC	CASSQGPRNYEQYF
TRBV4-3	few	TRBD1	TRBJ2-1	TGCGCCAGCAGCCACCCCCGTGAGGACAGGGTATTTTCTGAGCAGTTCTTC	CASSHPREDRVFSEQFF
TRBV12-5	.	.	TRBJ2-1	TGTGCTAGTGGTGGAAGCGGGCGAGAGCAGTTCTTC	CASGGSGREQFF
TRBV3-1	.	TRBD2	TRBJ2-5	TGTGCCAGCAGCCAAGGAGCGGGGAGGGAGACCCAGTACTTC	CASSQGAGRETQYF
TRBV10-3	.	TRBD2	TRBJ2-3	TGTGCCACCAACGAGCGGGGGCAGGGCACAGATACGCAGTATTTT	CATNERGQGTDTQYF
TRBV5-1	.	TRBD1	TRBJ2-3	TGCGCCAGCAGCTCCCGGGACAGCCGTATAGATACGCAGTATTTT	CASSSRDSRIDTQYF
TRBV19	.	TRBD2	TRBJ2-5	TGTGCCAGTACCCCCCGGACCCCGGGAGGGTCCCAGTACTTC	CASTPRTPGGSQYF
TRBV12-3/TRBV12-4	few	TRBD2	TRBJ2-5	TGTGCCAGCAGTTTAGGCCTAGCGGGGGAAGGGACCCAGTACTTC	CASSLGLAGEGTQYF